Listed here are 13 T cell receptor beta chains from one sample, sequenced in a study of T cells in Graves' hyperthyroidism and ophthalmopathy. Researchers amplified the TCR beta CDR3 regions from RNA transcripts. The HTBI set primed first-round TCR CDR3 RT-PCR. A single record per CDR3 protein comes from TCRdb applying MiXCR to the multiplex PCR reads. The profile shows some 360,000 distinct CDR3 sequences, roughly 13% of them singletons. The sample was blood. These receptors came from a woman in her sixties or seventies with Graves' hyperthyroidism.

This clonotype was detected many times. The chain joins TRBV11-3 to TRBJ2-4; D call uncertain. The ends were cut back, 4 bases at V and 4 bases at J, with 11 bases in the middle. The CDR3 runs 14 residues. Per germline, CDR1 SGHNT and CDR2 YENEEA. This CDR3 reads CASSYRAAKNIQYF. The CDR3 DNA is TGTGCCAGCAGCTACCGGGCCGCAAAAAACATTCAGTACTTC.

In this sample, this clonotype turned up many times. CDR3 nucleotides: TGTGCCAGCAGTTACAGGCGATCAAATCAGCCCCAGCATTTT. Translated: CASSYRRSNQPQHF. The gene calls are TRBV12-3 or TRBV12-4 and TRBJ1-5, with D tentatively TRBD1 (5 bases). Trimming removed 4 bases at V and 4 bases at J, with 11 bases between. The CDR3 length is 14 residues.

This clonotype was observed at least ten times. This chain uses TRBV27 with TRBJ2-3; D is possibly TRBD1 (5 bases). Germline assignment: CDR1 MNHEY and CDR2 SMNVEV (reference sequence). V was cut by 1 base and J by 4 bases, with 12 bases left in between. The CDR3 totals 15 residues. CDR3: CASSLFQGKPDTQYF. The CDR3 region has the DNA TGTGCCAGCAGTTTATTCCAGGGAAAACCAGATACGCAGTATTTT.

This clonotype was counted between two and nine times. The chain employs TRBV6-1 and TRBJ2-2; D ambiguous. Germline CDR1 and CDR2: MNHNS and SASEGT. V gave up 5 bases and J gave up 2 bases, with 6 bases separating them. The CDR3 runs 13 residues. CDR3 in DNA: TGTGCCAGCAGTAACAAAAACACCGGGGAGCTGTTTTTT. Amino acids: CASSNKNTGELFF.

This clonotype was counted ten times or more. This chain links TRBV7-8 with TRBJ2-1; perhaps TRBD2 as D (6 bases). Germline values: CDR1 SGHVS, CDR2 FQNEAQ. Trimming left V 1 base short and J 0 bases short, with 10 bases between. The CDR3 totals 16 residues. The DNA for the CDR3 is TGTGCCAGCAGCTTAGACCTAGCGTACTCCTACAATGAGCAGTTCTTC. Its translation: CASSLDLAYSYNEQFF.

This clonotype was counted only a few times. The V and J genes are TRBV19 and TRBJ2-3; TRBD1 agrees at 8 bases. The CDR3 is made up of 14 amino acids. In germline, CDR1 is LNHDA, CDR2 SQIVND (reference sequence). J was trimmed by 3 bases and V by 7 bases; bases with no gene match: 6. The CDR3 region has the DNA TGTGCCAGTACAGGGACAGGTCGGACAGATACGCAGTATTTT. It codes for CASTGTGRTDTQYF.

This clonotype was seen ten or more times. The CDR3 loop is CSALTSTNEQFF. The CDR3 DNA is TGCAGTGCCCTTACTAGCACCAATGAGCAGTTCTTC. The chain carries TRBV20-1 and TRBJ2-1; the D gene is possibly TRBD2 (6 bases). Per the germline V gene, CDR1 is DFQATT and CDR2 is SNEGSKA (reference sequence). The germline V and J ends were trimmed by 6 bases and 6 bases, with 12 bases remaining between them. The CDR3 has 12 amino acids.

This clonotype came up many times. The chain uses TRBV11-2 and TRBJ2-2; D gene ambiguous. The CDR3 consists of 13 residues. The germline V gene has CDR1 SGHAT and CDR2 FQNNGV. Trimming stripped 1 base from V and 2 bases from J, with 2 bases between. The CDR3 DNA reads TGTGCCAGCAGCTTAGCCAACACCGGGGAGCTGTTTTTT. Translated: CASSLANTGELFF.

In this sample, this clonotype turned up a few times. This chain connects TRBV6-1 to TRBJ1-1; the D is unclear. This CDR3 spans 10 amino acids. Trimming left V 6 bases short and J 6 bases short, with 5 bases between. Looked up from germline, CDR1 is MNHNS and CDR2 is SASEGT. The CDR3 nucleotides are TGTGCCAGCAGGGCAGCTGAAGCTTTCTTT. This codes for CASRAAEAFF.

This clonotype was observed at least ten times. V is TRBV29-1 and J is TRBJ2-7; the match to TRBD2 covers 10 bases. Germline values: CDR1 SQVTM, CDR2 ANQGSEA. The CDR3 has 13 amino acids. V trimming: 8 bases; J trimming: 0 bases; junction bases outside the gene matches: 4. The CDR3 sequence is CSSRLAGSYEQYF. CDR3 bases: TGCAGCTCAAGACTAGCGGGCTCCTACGAGCAGTACTTC.

This clonotype was detected ten times or more. The rearrangement joins TRBV18 to TRBJ2-4; TRBD1 aligns across 7 bases. This CDR3 has 17 residues. V gave up 3 bases and J gave up 3 bases; unmatched junction bases: 11. CDR1 and CDR2 (germline): KGHSH, LQKENI. CDR3 sequence reads: CASSPTGPSRDKNIQYF. The CDR3 nucleotides read TGTGCCAGCTCACCGACAGGGCCTTCGAGAGACAAAAACATTCAGTACTTC.

The chain employs TRBV11-2 and TRBJ1-5, with D possibly being TRBD1 (5 bases). From germline, CDR1 is SGHAT and CDR2 FQNNGV. The CDR3 is 15 amino acids. Trimming cost V 1 base and J 1 base, with 8 bases left between them. CDR3 amino acids: CASSLVRGSNQPQHF. The CDR3 DNA sequence: TGTGCCAGCAGCTTAGTAAGGGGAAGCAATCAGCCCCAGCATTTT. The variable domain in full, completed from reference TRBV11-2 and TRBJ1-5, reads EAGVAQSPRYKIIEKRQSVAFWCNPISGHATLYWYQQILGQGPKLLIQFQNNGVVDDSQLPKDRFSAERLKGVDSTLKIQPAKLEDSAVYLCASSLVRGSNQPQHFGDGTRLSIL.

This clonotype has at least ten counts. The V call is TRBV6-1, the J call TRBJ1-1; D is perhaps TRBD1 (6 bases). The V end lost 5 bases, the J end lost 7 bases, and 23 bases lay between the germline ends. The CDR3 length is 16 residues. Germline values: CDR1 MNHNS, CDR2 SASEGT. The CDR3 is CASSNNPPGHTNEAFF. CDR3 nucleotides: TGTGCCAGCAGTAACAACCCTCCGGGACACACTAATGAAGCTTTCTTT.